This TCR beta chain was recovered during a study of neurological immune-mediated disorders. This clonotype has ten or more counts. MiXCR, applied by TCRdb to the 5' RACE reads, yields one record per CDR3 protein. The profile shows approximately 60,000 distinct CDR3 sequences, approximately 4.1% of them singletons. Germline V gene sequence: CDR1 SGDLS, CDR2 YYNGEE. The CDR3 is made up of 17 amino acids. The V and J ends lost 2 bases and 5 bases respectively, with 21 bases between them. The V and J genes are TRBV9 and TRBJ2-3; D might be TRBD2 (8 bases). The specimen sequenced was PBMCs. The receptor was derived from a man aged 50-59 years with multiple sclerosis. Written as DNA, the CDR3 is TGTGCCAGCAGCGTGGCCCCGGGAGGGAGGGGGCAAGATACGCAGTATTTT. This codes for CASSVAPGGRGQDTQYF.